This T cell receptor (beta chain) was sequenced during a study of T cell responses to AZD1222 COVID-19 vaccine. Germline V gene sequence: CDR1 SGHRS, CDR2 YFSETQ. V was shortened by 0 bases and J by 7 bases, with 8 bases between the two germline ends. This CDR3 contains 14 residues. Profiling relied on immunoSEQ multiplex PCR, and the TCRdb table lists in-frame clones only, not all of them. The sample has 150,000 or so clones, 90% seen once. This sequence joins TRBV5-1 and TRBJ1-6; D ambiguous. The receptor comes from an adult in good health. Sequencing used peripheral blood, obtained on day 0 of AZD1222 vaccination. The CDR3 spells CASSLEGPNSPLHF. In DNA, the CDR3 is TGCGCCAGCAGCTTGGAGGGCCCGAATTCACCCCTCCACTTT.